This T cell receptor (beta chain) was recorded in a study of T cells in Graves' hyperthyroidism and ophthalmopathy. Whole-study results and caveats: Ophthalmopathy was separated from stable hyperthyroidism by a 13 V-J model.

The germline V gene encodes CDR1 KGHDR and CDR2 SFDVKD. This CDR3 region has 18 residues. The trim removed 4 bases at V and 3 bases at J, leaving 15 bases unmatched. This clonotype has more than one count but fewer than ten. No antigen is known for it. RNA transcripts were the template for amplifying TCR beta CDR3 regions. Researchers ran a first-round RT-PCR on the TCR CDR3 using the HTBI primer set. In TCRdb, the multiplex PCR reads were re-called with MiXCR into one record per CDR3 protein. The profile covers about 270,000 distinct CDR3 sequences, with approximately 14% appearing a single time and roughly 30% taken by the ten largest.

This chain connects TRBV24-1 to TRBJ2-3, with 7 bases lining up with TRBD2. Sequenced material: blood. This receptor was obtained from a woman between 45 and 60 years old with Graves' hyperthyroidism that later progressed to Graves' ophthalmopathy. The CDR3 region is CATSDPRAVGGTTDTQYF. The DNA for the CDR3 is TGTGCCACCAGTGACCCCCGGGCGGTGGGGGGGACTACAGATACGCAGTATTTT.